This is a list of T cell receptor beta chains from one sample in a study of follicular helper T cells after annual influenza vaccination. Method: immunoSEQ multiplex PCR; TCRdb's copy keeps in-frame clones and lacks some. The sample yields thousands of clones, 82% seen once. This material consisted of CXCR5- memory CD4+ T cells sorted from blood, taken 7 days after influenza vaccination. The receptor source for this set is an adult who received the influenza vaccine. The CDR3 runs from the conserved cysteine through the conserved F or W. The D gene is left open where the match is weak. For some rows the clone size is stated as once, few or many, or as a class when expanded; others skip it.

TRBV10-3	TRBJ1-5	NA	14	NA	CAISMAEGNQPQHF	TGTGCCATCAGTATGGCGGAGGGCAATCAGCCCCAGCATTTT
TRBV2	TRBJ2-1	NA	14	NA	CASSVVGPYNEQFF	TGTGCCAGCAGTGTCGTGGGGCCCTACAATGAGCAGTTCTTC
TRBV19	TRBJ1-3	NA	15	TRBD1	CASSNPGQGSNTIYF	TGTGCCAGTAGTAATCCGGGACAGGGATCTAACACCATATATTTT
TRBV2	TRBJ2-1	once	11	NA	CASSEADEQFF	TGTGCCAGCAGTGAGGCCGATGAGCAGTTCTTC
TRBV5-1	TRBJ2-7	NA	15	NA	CASSLEGLAAYEQYF	TGCGCCAGCAGCTTGGAAGGACTTGCTGCCTACGAGCAGTACTTC
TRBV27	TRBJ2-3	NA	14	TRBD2	CASSFLAGTDTQYF	TGTGCCAGCAGTTTCCTAGCGGGAACAGATACGCAGTATTTT
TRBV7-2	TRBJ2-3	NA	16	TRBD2	CASSLMGTISTDTQYF	TGTGCCAGCAGCCTAATGGGGACTATTAGCACAGATACGCAGTATTTT
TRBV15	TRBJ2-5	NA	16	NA	CATSRDPASVQETQYF	TGTGCCACCAGCAGAGATCCTGCTAGCGTCCAAGAGACCCAGTACTTC
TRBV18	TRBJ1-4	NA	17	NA	CASSRLLQATDDEKLFF	TGTGCCAGCTCTCGTTTATTACAAGCGACAGATGATGAAAAACTGTTTTTT
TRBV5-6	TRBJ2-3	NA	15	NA	CASSGLTGSTDTQYF	TGTGCCAGCAGCGGACTCACAGGGAGCACAGATACGCAGTATTTT
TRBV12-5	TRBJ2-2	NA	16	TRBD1	CASGLAGGSGTGELFF	TGTGCTAGTGGTTTGGCAGGGGGATCGGGCACCGGGGAGCTGTTTTTT
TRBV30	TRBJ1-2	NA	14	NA	CAWSGPSTNYGYTF	TGTGCCTGGAGTGGTCCATCGACTAACTATGGCTACACCTTC
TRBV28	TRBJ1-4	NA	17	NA	CASSYGRWGSTNEKLFF	TGTGCCAGCAGTTATGGCAGGTGGGGATCAACTAATGAAAAACTGTTTTTT
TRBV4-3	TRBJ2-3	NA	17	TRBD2	CASSQGSQLAGTDTQYF	TGCGCCAGCAGCCAAGGTTCCCAACTAGCGGGCACAGATACGCAGTATTTT
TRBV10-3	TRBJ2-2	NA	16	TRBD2	CAISMTSGQEAGELFF	TGTGCCATCAGCATGACTAGCGGGCAGGAGGCCGGGGAGCTGTTTTTT
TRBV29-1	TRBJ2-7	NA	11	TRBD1	CSVGDRAGQYF	TGCAGCGTGGGGGACAGGGCAGGGCAGTACTTC
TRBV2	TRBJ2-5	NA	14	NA	CASTLGTTQETQYF	TGTGCCAGCACTCTTGGGACCACCCAAGAGACCCAGTACTTC
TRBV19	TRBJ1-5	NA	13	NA	CASTWGLNQPQHF	TGTGCCAGTACTTGGGGCCTCAATCAGCCCCAGCATTTT
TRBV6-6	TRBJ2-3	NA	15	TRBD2	CASSLLAGDTDTQYF	TGTGCCAGCAGTCTACTAGCGGGTGACACAGATACGCAGTATTTT
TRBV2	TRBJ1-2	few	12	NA	CASSPRRDGYTF	TGTGCCAGCAGTCCCCGCAGGGACGGCTACACCTTC
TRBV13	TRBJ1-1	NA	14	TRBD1	CASSLDRVGTEAFF	TGTGCCAGCAGCCTGGACAGGGTCGGCACTGAAGCTTTCTTT
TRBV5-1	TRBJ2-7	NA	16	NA	CASSVTVASITYEQYF	TGCGCCAGCAGCGTTACAGTGGCCTCAATTACCTACGAGCAGTACTTC
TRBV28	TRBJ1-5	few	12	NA	CASTYSNQPQHF	TGTGCCAGCACCTATAGCAATCAGCCCCAGCATTTT